This T cell receptor beta chain was observed in a study of control samples from healthy donors and cancer patients. Repertoires were generated with immunoSEQ multiplex PCR, while TCRdb's copy carries only in-frame clones and drops some. The table shows about 20,000 clones, with around 80% occurring only once. This receptor was obtained from a woman in her seventies with lung cancer. The specimen sequenced was PBMCs.

The DNA of the CDR3 is TGTGCCTGGAACCGCAGGGAGGGGGGTGAAAAACTGTTTTTT. This sequence encodes CAWNRREGGEKLFF. This chain connects TRBV30 to TRBJ1-4; possibly TRBD1 for D (6 bases). The CDR3 runs to 14 residues. In germline, CDR1 is GTSNPN, CDR2 SVGIG (reference sequence). The V gene lost 4 bases and the J gene lost 7 bases, with 16 bases spanning the gap.